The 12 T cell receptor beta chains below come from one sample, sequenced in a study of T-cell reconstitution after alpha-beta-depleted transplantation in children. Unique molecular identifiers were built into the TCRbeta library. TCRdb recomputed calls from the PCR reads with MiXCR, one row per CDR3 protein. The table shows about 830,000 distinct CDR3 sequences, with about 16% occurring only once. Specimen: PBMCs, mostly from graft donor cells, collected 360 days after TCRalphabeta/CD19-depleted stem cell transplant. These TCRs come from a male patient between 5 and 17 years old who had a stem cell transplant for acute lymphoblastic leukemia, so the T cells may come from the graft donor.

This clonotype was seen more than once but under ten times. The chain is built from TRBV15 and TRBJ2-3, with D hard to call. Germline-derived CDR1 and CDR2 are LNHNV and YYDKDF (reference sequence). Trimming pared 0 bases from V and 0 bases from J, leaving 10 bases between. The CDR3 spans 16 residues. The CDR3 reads CATSRDLARSTDTQYF. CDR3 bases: TGTGCCACCAGCAGAGATCTCGCTAGGAGCACAGATACGCAGTATTTT.

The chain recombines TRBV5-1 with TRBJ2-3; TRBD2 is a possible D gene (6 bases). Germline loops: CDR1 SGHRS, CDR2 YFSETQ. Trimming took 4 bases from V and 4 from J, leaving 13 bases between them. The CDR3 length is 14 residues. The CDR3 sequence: CASSGPTSSDTQYF. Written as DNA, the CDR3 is TGCGCCAGCAGCGGCCCGACTAGTTCAGATACGCAGTATTTT.

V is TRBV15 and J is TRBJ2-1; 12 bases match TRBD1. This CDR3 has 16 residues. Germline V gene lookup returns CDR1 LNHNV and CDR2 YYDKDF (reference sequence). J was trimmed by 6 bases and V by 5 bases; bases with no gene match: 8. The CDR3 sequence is CATSPGGTGGGNEQFF. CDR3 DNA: TGTGCCACCAGCCCAGGTGGGACAGGGGGCGGCAATGAGCAGTTCTTC.

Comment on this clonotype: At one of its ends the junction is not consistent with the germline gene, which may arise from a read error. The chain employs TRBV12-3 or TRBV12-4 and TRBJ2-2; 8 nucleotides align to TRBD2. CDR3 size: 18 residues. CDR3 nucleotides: TGTGCCATCAGTTTAGAGGGACTAGGTCCATCGAACACCGGGGAGCTGTTTTTT. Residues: CAISLEGLGPSNTGELFF.

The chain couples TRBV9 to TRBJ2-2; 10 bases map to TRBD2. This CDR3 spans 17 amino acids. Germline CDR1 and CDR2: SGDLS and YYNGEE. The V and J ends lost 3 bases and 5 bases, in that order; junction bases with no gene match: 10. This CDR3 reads CASSDPPGLAVTGELFF. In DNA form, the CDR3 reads TGTGCCAGCAGCGACCCCCCTGGACTAGCGGTTACCGGGGAGCTGTTTTTT.

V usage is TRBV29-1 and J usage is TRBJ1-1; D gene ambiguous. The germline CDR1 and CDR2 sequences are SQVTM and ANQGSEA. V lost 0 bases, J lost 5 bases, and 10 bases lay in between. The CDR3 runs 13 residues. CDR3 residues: CSVEDRGTTEAFF. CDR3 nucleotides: TGCAGCGTTGAAGATCGTGGAACGACTGAAGCTTTCTTT.

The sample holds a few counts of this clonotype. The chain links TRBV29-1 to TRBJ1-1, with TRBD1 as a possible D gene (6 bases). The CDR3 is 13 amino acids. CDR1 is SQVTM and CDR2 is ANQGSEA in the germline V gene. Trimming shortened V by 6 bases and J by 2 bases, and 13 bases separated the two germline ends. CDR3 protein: CSVSEQGNTEAFF. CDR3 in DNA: TGCAGCGTCTCCGAACAGGGTAACACTGAAGCTTTCTTT.

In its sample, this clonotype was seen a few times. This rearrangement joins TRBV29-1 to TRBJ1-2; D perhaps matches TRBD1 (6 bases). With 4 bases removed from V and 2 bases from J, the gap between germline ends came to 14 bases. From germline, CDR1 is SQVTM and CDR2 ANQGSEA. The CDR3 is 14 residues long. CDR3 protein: CSVGLETGNYGYTF. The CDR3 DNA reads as TGCAGCGTTGGGCTTGAGACAGGCAACTATGGCTACACCTTC.

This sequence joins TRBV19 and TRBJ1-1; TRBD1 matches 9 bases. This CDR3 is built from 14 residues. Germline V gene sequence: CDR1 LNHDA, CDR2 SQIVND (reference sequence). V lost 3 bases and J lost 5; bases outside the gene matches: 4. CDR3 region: CASSMGQGWTEAFF. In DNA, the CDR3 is TGTGCCAGTAGTATGGGACAGGGTTGGACTGAAGCTTTCTTT.

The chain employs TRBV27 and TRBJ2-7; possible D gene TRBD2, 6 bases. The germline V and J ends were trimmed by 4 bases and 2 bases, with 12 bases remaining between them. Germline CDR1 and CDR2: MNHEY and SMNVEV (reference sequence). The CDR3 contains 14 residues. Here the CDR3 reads CASSYRDSPYEQYF. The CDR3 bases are TGTGCCAGCAGTTACCGGGACTCGCCCTACGAGCAGTACTTC.

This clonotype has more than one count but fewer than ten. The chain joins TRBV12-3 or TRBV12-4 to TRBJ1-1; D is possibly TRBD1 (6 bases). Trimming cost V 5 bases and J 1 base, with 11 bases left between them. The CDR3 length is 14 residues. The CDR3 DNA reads TGTGCCAGCAGTACACAGACAGGGAACACTGAAGCTTTCTTT. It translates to CASSTQTGNTEAFF.

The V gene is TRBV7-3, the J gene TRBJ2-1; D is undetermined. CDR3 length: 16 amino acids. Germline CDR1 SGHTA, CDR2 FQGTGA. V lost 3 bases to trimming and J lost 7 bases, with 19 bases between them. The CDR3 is CASSFSNYATKNEQFF. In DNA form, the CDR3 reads TGTGCCAGCAGCTTCTCAAACTACGCCACCAAGAATGAGCAGTTCTTC.